The 21 T cell receptor beta chains presented below share a single source sample, sequenced in a study of blood T cells in healthy people across ages. Then a second PCR, running roughly 7 to 12 cycles, was carried out with a sample-barcoded 5' primer and a J-beta primer mix. Each CDR3 protein gets one entry after TCRdb re-called the 5' RACE reads with MiXCR. The table shows 790,000 or so distinct CDR3 sequences, with approximately 60% occurring only once. Sequencing was performed on blood. These receptor sequences come from a man between 40 and 49 years old in good health.

V gene TRBV7-3 combines with J gene TRBJ2-3; TRBD2 matches 9 bases. The germline V gene has CDR1 SGHTA and CDR2 FQGTGA. This CDR3 region has 16 residues. V was clipped by 5 bases and J by 3 bases; unmatched bases: 9. CDR3 nucleotides: TGTGCCAGCAGCCAGAATGGGCGGGGGGGAACAGATACGCAGTATTTT. It encodes CASSQNGRGGTDTQYF.

The rearrangement uses TRBV7-2 and TRBJ2-5; 9 bases line up with TRBD2. The CDR3 covers 16 residues. V was clipped by 4 bases and J by 11 bases; unmatched bases: 17. Germline V CDR1 and CDR2: SGHTA, FQGNSA. In nucleotides, the CDR3 is TGTGCCAGCAGCTGGGGCAGCGGGAGGCTAGGCAATGAGCAGTACTTC. It translates to CASSWGSGRLGNEQYF.

The rearrangement links TRBV6-5 to TRBJ2-1; D gene ambiguous. This CDR3 contains 11 residues. V was pared by 6 bases and J by 12 bases, with 12 bases between. CDR1 MNHEY and CDR2 SVGAGI come from the germline V gene. CDR3 in DNA: TGTGCCAGCAGCCGACCTGGTGGGCAGTTCTTC. Its translation: CASSRPGGQFF.

The V call is TRBV6-6, the J call TRBJ1-1; D not certain. V was cut by 0 bases and J by 5 bases, with 10 bases left in between. Germline CDR1 and CDR2: MNHNY and SVGAGI (reference sequence). The length of the CDR3 is 14 residues. Here the CDR3 DNA reads TGTGCCAGCAGTTACTCGGTCGTTGGAACTGAAGCTTTCTTT. It codes for CASSYSVVGTEAFF.

The chain carries TRBV3-1 and TRBJ2-6; TRBD2 is a possible D gene (7 bases). Trimming left V 2 bases short and J 4 bases short, with 18 bases between. In germline, CDR1 is LGHDT, CDR2 YNNKEL (reference sequence). The CDR3 covers 18 residues. CDR3 sequence: CASSQNLGGAGGANVLTF. Written as DNA, the CDR3 is TGTGCCAGCAGCCAAAACCTAGGGGGGGCTGGCGGGGCCAACGTCCTGACTTTC.

This clonotype was seen a few times. This sequence joins TRBV6-2 or TRBV6-3 and TRBJ2-5; D remains ambiguous. Deletions cut 5 bases from V and 4 bases from J, with 11 bases between. The V gene's germline CDR1 is MNHEY and CDR2 SVGEGT. The CDR3 has 13 amino acids. In DNA, the CDR3 is TGTGCCAGCAGTAAATCCCGAGTAGAGACCCAGTACTTC. It specifies CASSKSRVETQYF.

This clonotype appeared a few times. This rearrangement joins TRBV7-9 to TRBJ2-5; TRBD1 matches 7 bases. Judging by the DNA end, TRBJ2-7 fits better; the J call may be wrong. CDR1 is SEHNR, CDR2 FQNEAQ, per germline (reference sequence). The CDR3 consists of 14 residues. The DNA for the CDR3 is TGTGCCAGCAGCGGAGACAGGGCTATCTACGAGCAGTACTTC. This translates into CASSGDRAIYEQYF.

This chain uses TRBV20-1 with TRBJ2-1; D uncertain. The CDR3 runs to 13 residues. Trimming left V 4 bases short and J 5 bases short, with 12 bases between. Per germline, CDR1 DFQATT and CDR2 SNEGSKA (reference sequence). Here the CDR3 reads CSANLFGHNEQFF. The DNA of the CDR3 is TGCAGTGCTAATCTATTCGGCCACAATGAGCAGTTCTTC.

The V call is TRBV24-1, the J call TRBJ2-2, with a weak D call TRBD1 (6 bases). The V gene's germline CDR1 is KGHDR and CDR2 SFDVKD. This CDR3 is 12 amino acids long. The V end lost 11 bases, the J end lost 5 bases, and 11 bases lay between the germline ends. CDR3 DNA sequence: TGTGCCATCAGAAGGGGGACCGGGGAGCTGTTTTTT. Protein sequence: CAIRRGTGELFF.

This clonotype has a single count. The chain carries TRBV7-2 and TRBJ2-3; 7 nucleotides line up with TRBD2. This CDR3 has 16 amino acids. J lost 2 bases, V lost 0 bases, and 5 bases had no gene match. Germline loops: CDR1 SGHTA, CDR2 FQGNSA. This CDR3 reads CASSLAASGYTDTQYF. CDR3 DNA sequence: TGTGCCAGCAGCTTAGCCGCTAGCGGATACACAGATACGCAGTATTTT.

This chain connects TRBV9 to TRBJ2-5, with D perhaps matching TRBD1 (5 bases). Germline CDR1 is SGDLS and CDR2 is YYNGEE. Trimming removed 0 bases from V and 4 bases from J, with 13 bases in between. This CDR3 spans 15 amino acids. CDR3 residues: CASSVGLSGPETQYF. CDR3 bases: TGTGCCAGCAGCGTAGGGCTGTCAGGGCCAGAGACCCAGTACTTC.

This clonotype was detected only a few times. The V call is TRBV28, the J call TRBJ2-5; D is ambiguous. Looked up from germline, CDR1 is MDHEN and CDR2 is SYDVKM. The germline V and J ends were trimmed by 2 bases and 1 base, with 8 bases remaining between them. The CDR3 loop spans 14 amino acids. CDR3 nucleotide sequence: TGTGCCAGCAGTTTACCTCAACTCCAAGAGACCCAGTACTTC. Encoded protein: CASSLPQLQETQYF.

This chain connects TRBV7-9 to TRBJ2-1; 11 nucleotides line up with TRBD2. The germline V gene has CDR1 SEHNR and CDR2 FQNEAQ (reference sequence). J was trimmed by 8 bases and V by 1 base; bases with no gene match: 10. The CDR3 has 17 residues. The CDR3: CASSLVASGRIGYEQFF. The CDR3 DNA reads as TGTGCCAGCAGCTTAGTCGCTAGCGGGAGGATTGGGTATGAGCAGTTCTTC.

The chain combines TRBV7-8 with TRBJ1-6, with D tentatively TRBD1 (6 bases). Germline loops: CDR1 SGHVS, CDR2 FQNEAQ. Trimming took off 5 bases at V and 10 bases at J, with 15 bases between the two ends. The CDR3 totals 14 residues. In DNA, the CDR3 is TGTGCCAGCAGCATACAGGGATTAGGATCACCCCTCCACTTT. This gives the protein CASSIQGLGSPLHF.

The rearrangement uses TRBV12-3 or TRBV12-4 and TRBJ1-4, with D possibly matching TRBD1 (6 bases). Trimming left V 5 bases short and J 7 bases short, with 14 bases between. CDR3 size: 14 residues. CDR3 nucleotide sequence: TGTGCCAGCAGTATACAGGGCAGCTCTGAAAAACTGTTTTTT. Translation: CASSIQGSSEKLFF.

The chain has TRBV4-1 and TRBJ1-2, with D possibly being TRBD1 (6 bases). Germline V gene data show CDR1 as MGHRA and CDR2 as YSYEKL. The V gene lost 4 bases and the J gene lost 0 bases, with 12 bases spanning the gap. The CDR3 has 15 residues. For the CDR3, the DNA is TGCGCCAGCAGCCCCGGGGGCGGCTCTAACTATGGCTACACCTTC. This translates into CASSPGGGSNYGYTF.

This clonotype was recorded at least ten times. This chain joins TRBV12-3 or TRBV12-4 and TRBJ1-2; 9 bases fit TRBD1. The CDR3 runs 13 residues. Trimming cost V 6 bases and J 9 bases; bases outside gene matches: 8. CDR3 nucleotide sequence: TGTGCCAGCAGCCCCGGGACAGGGAATCGCTACACCTTC. Protein sequence: CASSPGTGNRYTF.

The chain is built from TRBV9 and TRBJ2-3; 7 positions match TRBD2. The junction had 9 bases not matched to a gene; V was cut back by 2 bases and J by 6 bases. CDR1 is SGDLS, CDR2 YYNGEE, per germline. This CDR3 has 15 amino acids. In nucleotides, the CDR3 is TGTGCCAGCAGCGTCAGCGGGGCAGTTGATGATACGCAGTATTTT. It specifies CASSVSGAVDDTQYF.

This rearrangement joins TRBV20-1 to TRBJ2-3, with D hard to call. Per germline, CDR1 DFQATT and CDR2 SNEGSKA (reference sequence). The ends were cut back, 5 bases at V and 4 bases at J, with 16 bases in the middle. The CDR3 is 14 residues long. CDR3 DNA sequence: TGCAGTGCTCTACCGGGCTTTATAGCAGATACGCAGTATTTT. It codes for CSALPGFIADTQYF.

The CDR3 sequence is CSVGRAGASYNEQFF. Written as DNA, the CDR3 is TGCAGCGTGGGTCGAGCAGGGGCCTCCTACAATGAGCAGTTCTTC. The rearrangement joins TRBV29-1 to TRBJ2-1, with D perhaps matching TRBD1 (6 bases). Trimming took off 6 bases at V and 0 bases at J, with 15 bases between the two ends. Germline assignment: CDR1 SQVTM and CDR2 ANQGSEA. This CDR3 has 15 amino acids.

The sample holds a few counts of this clonotype. The rearrangement links TRBV29-1 to TRBJ2-3; maybe TRBD1 (5 bases). Germline V lookup: CDR1 SQVTM, CDR2 ANQGSEA. Trimming pared 7 bases from V and 4 bases from J, leaving 12 bases between. The CDR3 extends over 12 amino acids. The DNA of the CDR3 is TGCAGCGAGGGGATGGGGCCAGATACGCAGTATTTT. Its protein product is CSEGMGPDTQYF.